This T cell receptor (beta chain) was documented in a study of T cells after yellow fever vaccination. On the study more broadly: Preparation of the low-cell-number fractions used SMART-Seq v4 Ultra Low Input. Study-wide findings and caveats: A weaker but faster secondary response was observed, peaking on day 5 versus 15. Booster samples showed a return of most primary-vaccination clones (roughly 96% CD4, roughly 85% CD8).

Germline CDR1 and CDR2: SEHNR and FQNEAQ (reference sequence). The CDR3 has 14 amino acids. Between the trimmed V and J ends, which lost 3 bases and 3 bases, there was a span of 10 bases. UMIs were added to TCR cDNA along with a universal primer site when it was made by 5'RACE template switching. MiXCR was run by TCRdb on the 5' RACE reads, yielding one entry per CDR3 protein. The table includes a few hundred thousand distinct CDR3 sequences, roughly a sixth detected once. In its sample, this clonotype was seen a few times. The antigen is unknown. The TCR was taken from a man between 18 and 29 years old who received the YFV17D yellow fever vaccine. This chain connects TRBV7-9 to TRBJ2-3; D call uncertain. Material: PBMCs, obtained before the yellow fever booster vaccination. CDR3 nucleotide sequence: TGTGCCAGCAGCTTGGAAGAACAGACAGATACGCAGTATTTT. Protein: CASSLEEQTDTQYF. Full variable domain (remainder filled in from reference TRBV7-9 and TRBJ2-3): DTGVSQNPRHKITKRGQNVTFRCDPISEHNRLYWYRQTLGQGPEFLTYFQNEAQLEKSRLLSDRFSAERPKGSFSTLEIQRTEQGDSAMYLCASSLEEQTDTQYFGPGTRLTVL.